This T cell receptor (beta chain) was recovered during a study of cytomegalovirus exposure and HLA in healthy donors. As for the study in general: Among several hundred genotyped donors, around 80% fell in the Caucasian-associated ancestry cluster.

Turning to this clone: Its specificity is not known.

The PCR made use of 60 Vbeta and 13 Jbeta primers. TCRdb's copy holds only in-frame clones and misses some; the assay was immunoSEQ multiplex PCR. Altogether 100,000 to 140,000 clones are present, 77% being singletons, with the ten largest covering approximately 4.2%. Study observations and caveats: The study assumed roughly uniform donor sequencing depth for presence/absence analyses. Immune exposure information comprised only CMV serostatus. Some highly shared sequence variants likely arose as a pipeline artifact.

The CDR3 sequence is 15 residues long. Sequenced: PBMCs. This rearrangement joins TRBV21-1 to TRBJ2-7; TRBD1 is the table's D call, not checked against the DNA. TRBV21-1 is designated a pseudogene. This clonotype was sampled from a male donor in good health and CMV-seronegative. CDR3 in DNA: TGTGCCAGCAGCAAAATCAGGGGCGCTTCCTACGAGCAGTACTTC. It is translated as CASSKIRGASYEQYF.